This entry lists 9 T cell receptor beta chains sequenced from one sample in a study of blood T cells in healthy people across ages. Alongside a J-beta primer mix, a sample-barcoded 5' primer served in a second PCR lasting roughly 6 to 11 cycles. TCRdb reprocessed the 5' RACE reads via MiXCR and lists one record per CDR3 protein. In the table there are some 1.6 million distinct CDR3 sequences, 34% of which are singletons. Sequencing input: blood. The receptors stem from a woman in her thirties in good health.

This chain joins TRBV20-1 and TRBJ1-1, with TRBD1 as a possible D gene (5 bases). Germline V gene sequence: CDR1 DFQATT, CDR2 SNEGSKA (reference sequence). This CDR3 comprises 15 residues. V was shortened by 5 bases and J by 0 bases, with 16 bases between the two germline ends. DNA of the CDR3: TGCAGTGCTTCACCGGGACGGGCCATGAACACTGAAGCTTTCTTT. It encodes CSASPGRAMNTEAFF.

This sequence joins TRBV6-5 and TRBJ2-5, with D uncertain. This CDR3 has 14 residues. Trimming took off 0 bases at V and 2 bases at J, with 7 bases between the two ends. Looked up from germline, CDR1 is MNHEY and CDR2 is SVGAGI. The CDR3 here is CASSYSTEQETQYF. In nucleotides, the CDR3 is TGTGCCAGCAGTTACTCGACTGAGCAAGAGACCCAGTACTTC.

The chain is built from TRBV6-2 or TRBV6-3 and TRBJ2-3; no definite D call. With 11 bases removed from V and 4 bases from J, the gap between germline ends came to 10 bases. The CDR3 covers 11 residues. Germline lookup yields CDR1 MNHEY and CDR2 SVGEGT. CDR3 sequence (DNA): TGTGCCGCCAGCGAGGCAGATACGCAGTATTTT. Its protein is CAASEADTQYF.

Many counts were recorded for this clonotype. The rearrangement uses TRBV20-1 and TRBJ2-5; TRBD2 matches 11 bases. The CDR3 sequence is 15 residues long. Germline assignment: CDR1 DFQATT and CDR2 SNEGSKA (reference sequence). V was pared by 4 bases and J by 4 bases, with 8 bases of the junction left unmatched. For the CDR3, the DNA is TGCAGTGCTACTGGGGGACTAGCGGCTCTAGAGACCCAGTACTTC. This encodes CSATGGLAALETQYF.

The chain couples TRBV10-3 to TRBJ1-5; 9 bases map to TRBD1. Trimming at V came to 7 bases and at J to 5 bases, leaving 6 bases not matched to a gene. CDR3 length: 14 amino acids. In germline, CDR1 is ENHRY, CDR2 SYGVKD. The CDR3 DNA sequence: TGTGCCATCAATGACAGGGGGGAGGATCAGCCCCAGCATTTT. This encodes CAINDRGEDQPQHF.

This clonotype was observed a handful of times. The chain links TRBV14 to TRBJ1-5, with TRBD1 as a possible D gene (6 bases). In germline, CDR1 is SGHDN, CDR2 FVKESK. The V end was cut by 4 bases, the J end by 4 bases, with 14 bases between. The CDR3 runs to 15 residues. The CDR3 bases are TGTGCCAGCAGCCCCGGGACACAAACAAATCAGCCCCAGCATTTT. Translated, it gives CASSPGTQTNQPQHF. Using reference TRBV14 and TRBJ1-5 for the parts outside the CDR3, the full variable domain is EAGVTQFPSHSVIEKGQTVTLRCDPISGHDNLYWYRRVMGKEIKFLLHFVKESKQDESGMPNNRFLAERTGGTYSTLKVQPAELEDSGVYFCASSPGTQTNQPQHFGDGTRLSIL.

The chain couples TRBV20-1 to TRBJ2-7, with D unresolved. The length of the CDR3 is 14 residues. The V and J ends lost 5 bases and 2 bases respectively, with 16 bases between them. Germline lookup yields CDR1 DFQATT and CDR2 SNEGSKA (reference sequence). CDR3 residues: CSAPTQVFPYEQYF. The CDR3 DNA follows: TGCAGTGCTCCCACTCAAGTGTTCCCCTACGAGCAGTACTTC.

This clonotype has at least ten counts. This sequence joins TRBV6-6 and TRBJ2-3; D is unresolved. The germline CDR1 and CDR2 sequences are MNHNY and SVGAGI (reference sequence). Deletions cut 5 bases from V and 6 bases from J, with 9 bases between. The CDR3 is made up of 12 amino acids. The CDR3 region has the DNA TGTGCCAGCAGTCTAAACTTCGATACGCAGTATTTT. Residues: CASSLNFDTQYF.

Many counts were recorded for this clonotype. This chain uses TRBV12-3 or TRBV12-4 with TRBJ2-3; D ambiguous. Trimming took off 2 bases at V and 2 bases at J, with 8 bases between the two ends. The CDR3 extends over 14 amino acids. This chain's CDR3 is CASSLLGITDTQYF. The CDR3 nucleotides are TGTGCCAGCAGTTTATTGGGGATCACAGATACGCAGTATTTT.